This T cell receptor (beta chain) originates from a study of CD8+CD57+ T cells in acquired aplastic anemia. About the study: 3.2 ug was the average amount of DNA from sorted CD4+ and CD8+ cells.

Regarding this clonotype: Its antigen is as yet unknown.

The study, taken as a whole, reports: Patients showed no significant difference from controls in CD8+ Simpson's diversity.

CDR1 and CDR2 (germline): SEHNR, FQNEAQ (reference sequence). Between the trimmed V and J ends, which lost 4 bases and 11 bases, there was a span of 16 bases. The CDR3 totals 13 residues. Genomic DNA acted as the template from which TCR beta VDJ combination and CDR3 sequence profiling were carried out. Via MiXCR, TCRdb re-called the reads, giving one row per CDR3 protein. This table has approximately 200,000 distinct CDR3 sequences, around 60% appearing once. This sequence joins TRBV7-9 and TRBJ2-3; D might be TRBD2 (5 bases). The sequencing sample was made of sorted CD4+, CD8+, or CD8+CD57+ T cells (not recorded which) from PBMCs. The TCR sequence derives from a human donor in good health. CDR3 residues: CASSWSGSNEQYF. CDR3 nucleotides: TGTGCCAGCAGCTGGAGTGGGAGCAATGAGCAGTATTTT.